This TCR beta chain appears in the sequencing data of a study of OX40 agonist ivuxolimab in advanced cancers. About the study: Participants, 65% to 85% male, averaged roughly 60 years of age, ranging from 23 to 79. Having had anti-PD-1, anti-PD-L1 or anti-CTLA-4 therapy before was allowed, and over 35% had some. Study outcomes and limitations: Doses of 0.1 to 3.0 mg/kg were accompanied by clonal expansion of CD4+ and CD8+ blood T cells by week 6.

About this clone itself: Its antigen remains unknown.

Drawing of blood for sampling happened at baseline, at cycle 4 day 1, and at cycle 7 day 1. Clones were sequenced by immunoSEQ multiplex PCR, and TCRdb holds only the in-frame ones, with some missing. Of about 98,000 clones listed, 87% are singletons. Germline CDR1 and CDR2: SGHDN and FVKESK. Trimming removed 1 base from V and 7 bases from J, with 16 bases in between. The CDR3 runs 15 residues. The specimen comprised CD4+ or CD8+ T cells sorted from blood, sampled in a trial of the OX40 agonist ivuxolimab. V gene TRBV14 combines with J gene TRBJ1-2, with D possibly being TRBD1 (5 bases). The receptor's source is an adult with an advanced solid tumor such as melanoma, head and neck, liver or kidney cancer. The CDR3 region is CASSQGGTPRAGYTF. DNA of the CDR3: TGTGCCAGCAGCCAAGGAGGGACCCCACGGGCTGGCTACACCTTC. The whole variable domain, remainder taken from reference TRBV14 and TRBJ1-2, is EAGVTQFPSHSVIEKGQTVTLRCDPISGHDNLYWYRRVMGKEIKFLLHFVKESKQDESGMPNNRFLAERTGGTYSTLKVQPAELEDSGVYFCASSQGGTPRAGYTFGSGTRLTVV.